This T cell receptor beta chain derives from a study of CD8 T cells in ankylosing spondylitis (dated by TCRdb to about 2017). About the study as a whole: To find TCR variants linked to disease, the study profiled T cell receptor beta repertoires in ankylosing spondylitis patients and healthy donors. The whole study cohort included over a hundred healthy donors and under 30 ankylosing spondylitis patients. Peripheral blood samples were taken, and synovial fluid was additionally collected from ankylosing spondylitis patients.

This clonotype has at least ten counts. Its specific antigen is unknown. Per-nucleotide qualities are absent, and no much larger clonotype sits a single base away. Overall study outcomes, separate from this receptor: The disease-linked clones were reported as significantly enriched in matched synovial fluid samples from ankylosing spondylitis patients. A TCR beta motif of 7 or 8 highly homologous amino acid variants appeared characteristic of blood from ankylosing spondylitis patients. Some motif variants had previously been reported in the synovial fluid and blood of reactive arthritis patients, which suggests shared mechanisms of disease initiation. The disease-linked clones showed a CD8+ phenotype and occurred at relatively low frequencies in peripheral blood.

This sample was sequenced with an Illumina HiSeq 2500. TCR beta libraries were prepared by quantitative 5'-RACE with molecular barcodes. The published analysis was carried out like this. A new computational method based on a probabilistic model of VDJ rearrangement was used to identify disease-linked TCR variants. TCRdb passed the public sequencing reads through fastp at Q25 and MiXCR, retaining productive beta sequences. Each entry is one CDR3 protein sequence, shown with its most common DNA and genes. V and J calls and clone size were set by TCRdb, not the authors. In this sample the table shows about 130,000 distinct CDR3 sequences, about 6.5% of which occur a single time. Over 9% of the sample is in the top ten clones. This TCR derives from a male donor with ankylosing spondylitis or in good health (not recorded which). Material for sequencing was blood, either unsorted or a sorted T cell fraction (not recorded which).

The DNA is as follows: TGTGCCAGCAGCGGGACCGTGGGGAATGAGCAGTTCTTC. Its amino acids are CASSGTVGNEQFF. The chain was built from TRBV5-5 and TRBJ2-1, with the D gene possibly TRBD1 or TRBD2, each one fitting 5 bases. Reading from cysteine to phenylalanine, the CDR3 counts 13 amino acids. This entry keeps only the CDR3 DNA: 39 bases, framed from base 1. V and J lose 4 bases and 7 bases, and a span of 12 bases separates them. In the germline V gene (reference sequence), CDR1 corresponds to SGHKS and CDR2 to YYEKEE. The entire variable domain, with the stretches around the CDR3 drawn from the reference TRBV5-5 and TRBJ2-1 proteins, is DAGVTQSPTHLIKTRGQQVTLRCSPISGHKSVSWYQQVLGQGPQFIFQYYEKEERGRGNFPDRFSARQFPNYSSELNVNALLLGDSALYLCASSGTVGNEQFFGPGTRLTVL.